Many counts were recorded for the clone carrying this T cell receptor (beta chain). What it recognizes is unknown. V lost 11 bases to trimming and J lost 1 base, with 14 bases between them. CDR1 is SNHLY and CDR2 is FYNNEI in the germline V gene. The CDR3 runs to 13 residues. The sample is drawn from a study of identical twins. Findings and caveats of the study: The study based its conclusions on cross-sectional statistical analysis and did not follow the same donors.

Unique molecular identifiers were present on the cDNA, and a universal primer site came from template switching. MiXCR, run by TCRdb on the 5' RACE reads, gives a single entry per CDR3 protein. The data show hundreds of thousands of distinct CDR3 sequences, with 5.5% to 6.5% seen just once and approximately 1.6% held by the top ten. This receptor was taken from a man between 18 and 29 years old in good health. Sequenced: naive T cells sorted from blood. The rearrangement uses TRBV2 and TRBJ2-5, with D possibly being TRBD2 (6 bases). CDR3: CAVRGLRQETQYF. The CDR3 nucleotides are TGTGCCGTGCGGGGACTCCGCCAAGAGACCCAGTACTTC.